This T cell receptor beta chain was identified in a study of CD8 T cells in Susac syndrome. Deletions cut 8 bases from V and 4 bases from J, with 18 bases between. There are 14 residues in the CDR3. Germline V CDR1 and CDR2: GTSNPN, SVGIG (reference sequence). RNA was extracted with the RNeasy kit, and a quantity of about 0.45 to 1 ug was reverse transcribed using random hexamers. TCRdb re-derived calls from the immunoSEQ multiplex PCR reads in MiXCR, one entry per CDR3 protein. The sample contains more than 150,000 distinct CDR3 sequences, just over 90% of which appear only once. The TCR originated in a human donor in good health. Sequenced input: CD4+ T cells from PBMCs. The rearrangement joins TRBV30 to TRBJ2-1; TRBD2 might be the D (6 bases). CDR3 sequence: CAGQTSRVYNEQFF. CDR3 sequence (DNA): TGTGCCGGGCAGACTAGTAGAGTGTACAATGAGCAGTTCTTC.